Following are 19 T cell receptor beta chains from one sample sequenced in a study of blood T cells in healthy people across ages. PCR was performed a second time for roughly 7 to 12 cycles using a sample-barcoded 5' primer and a J-beta primer mix. TCRdb reprocessed the 5' RACE reads with MiXCR, giving one entry per CDR3 protein. Of about 680,000 distinct CDR3 sequences listed, 49% are singletons. Sample: blood. The receptors stem from a woman aged 55-70 years in good health.

This clonotype was recorded once. The chain employs TRBV14 and TRBJ2-1; 10 bases fit TRBD2. The end of the DNA fits TRBJ2-7 better, so the J call may be wrong. CDR1 SGHDN and CDR2 FVKESK come from the germline V gene. This CDR3 region has 15 residues. CDR3 in DNA: TGTGCCAGCAGCCGAGGACTAGCGGATTACAATGAGCAGTACTTC. It translates to CASSRGLADYNEQYF.

Of note for this clonotype: The junction and the germline gene differ at one end; a read error may be behind it. CDR3 protein: CASSPTFPYELYF. The CDR3 nucleotides are TGTGCCAGCAGTCCTACGTTTCCCTACGAGCTGTACTTC. The chain has TRBV6-5 and TRBJ2-7; D not resolved. Per germline, CDR1 MNHEY and CDR2 SVGAGI. This CDR3 comprises 13 residues.

The rearrangement joins TRBV4-3 to TRBJ2-2; 8 positions agree with TRBD1. This CDR3 is 16 amino acids long. Germline trimming cut 3 bases from V and 3 bases from J; bases unmatched to any gene: 6. CDR1 LGHNA and CDR2 YSLEER come from the germline V gene. Here the CDR3 reads CASSQLTGEHTGELFF. CDR3 bases: TGCGCCAGCAGCCAGCTGACAGGGGAGCACACCGGGGAGCTGTTTTTT.

The gene calls are TRBV20-1 and TRBJ1-1; 12 bases are a match to TRBD1. After removal of 8 bases from V and 5 bases from J, the junction contained 12 bases not matched to a gene. This CDR3 contains 15 residues. Germline values: CDR1 DFQATT, CDR2 SNEGSKA (reference sequence). The DNA for the CDR3 is TGCAGTCCGGGACAGGGGGCAGGAGGGTGGACTGAAGCTTTCTTT. It encodes CSPGQGAGGWTEAFF.

The rearrangement joins TRBV5-1 to TRBJ2-2; no definite D call. Trimming took off 0 bases at V and 0 bases at J, with 6 bases between the two ends. Germline V gene data show CDR1 as SGHRS and CDR2 as YFSETQ. The CDR3 is made up of 15 amino acids. Here the CDR3 DNA reads TGCGCCAGCAGCTTGGAGTATCCGAACACCGGGGAGCTGTTTTTT. It translates to CASSLEYPNTGELFF. Using reference TRBV5-1 and TRBJ2-2 for the parts outside the CDR3, the full variable domain is KAGVTQTPRYLIKTRGQQVTLSCSPISGHRSVSWYQQTPGQGLQFLFEYFSETQRNKGNFPGRFSGRQFSNSRSEMNVSTLELGDSALYLCASSLEYPNTGELFFGEGSRLTVL.

The V call is TRBV5-1, the J call TRBJ2-1, with 7 bases aligning to TRBD2. V was pared by 0 bases and J by 14 bases, with 11 bases of the junction left unmatched. The CDR3 runs to 14 residues. Germline assignment: CDR1 SGHRS and CDR2 YFSETQ. The CDR3 bases are TGCGCCAGCAGCTTGGATGCGGGGCACGGGGGGAAGTTCTTC. Its protein product is CASSLDAGHGGKFF.

The rearrangement joins TRBV6-6 to TRBJ2-3; D unresolved. V was clipped by 0 bases and J by 4 bases, with 5 bases between them. The CDR3 has 13 residues. Germline assignment: CDR1 MNHNY and CDR2 SVGAGI (reference sequence). The CDR3 bases are TGTGCCAGCAGTTACTCGATGGCAGATACGCAGTATTTT. This gives the protein CASSYSMADTQYF.

The chain is built from TRBV24-1 and TRBJ2-1, with TRBD2 matching over 11 bases. V shed 3 bases, J shed 4 bases, and the junction held 1 base outside the gene matches. The CDR3 is 15 amino acids. Germline CDR1 reads KGHDR; CDR2 reads SFDVKD. DNA for the CDR3: TGTGCCACCAGTGATACTAGCGGGGGTTACAATGAGCAGTTCTTC. This sequence encodes CATSDTSGGYNEQFF.

The genes are TRBV30 and TRBJ2-1; tentatively, D is TRBD1 (10 bases). Germline CDR1 reads GTSNPN; CDR2 reads SVGIG (reference sequence). Trimming cost V 8 bases and J 5 bases, with 25 bases left between them. CDR3 length equals 16 residues. The CDR3 here is CARDRGRTSANNEQFF. The CDR3, as DNA: TGTGCCAGGGACAGGGGAAGGACTAGCGCAAACAATGAGCAGTTCTTC.

This CDR3 reads CASSSASGRYEQFF. The DNA for the CDR3 is TGTGCCAGCAGTTCGGCTAGCGGGAGATATGAGCAGTTCTTC. This chain links TRBV27 with TRBJ2-1, with 10 bases that match TRBD2. Germline-derived CDR1 and CDR2 are MNHEY and SMNVEV (reference sequence). The CDR3 contains 14 residues. J was trimmed by 8 bases and V by 4 bases; bases with no gene match: 5.

This clonotype has just a few counts. The genes are TRBV4-2 and TRBJ2-5; the D gene is possibly TRBD2 (7 bases). The V end was cut by 0 bases, the J end by 11 bases, with 22 bases between. The CDR3 consists of 16 residues. CDR1 is LGHNA, CDR2 YNFKEQ, per germline. The chain's CDR3 is CASSQDKGGGPREQYF. The DNA of the CDR3 is TGTGCCAGCAGCCAAGATAAAGGGGGAGGGCCAAGAGAGCAGTACTTC.

V is TRBV7-6 and J is TRBJ1-2; 7 bases are shared with TRBD1. The V gene's germline CDR1 is SGHVS and CDR2 FNYEAQ. The CDR3 covers 15 residues. J gave up 5 bases and V 0 bases, and 6 bases lay outside the gene matches. The chain's CDR3 is CASSLAESGGYGYTF. CDR3 DNA sequence: TGTGCCAGCAGCTTAGCGGAGTCAGGGGGTTATGGCTACACCTTC.

With respect to this clonotype: An end of the junction does not agree with germline; a read error may underlie this. CDR3 nucleotides: TGCAGTGCTAGAGATCTAGCGGGAGGGGGCACAGAGACGCAGTATTTT. It yields the protein CSARDLAGGGTETQYF. The chain uses TRBV20-1 and TRBJ2-3; 12 bases align to TRBD2. The CDR3 length is 16 residues. Germline V gene lookup returns CDR1 DFQATT and CDR2 SNEGSKA (reference sequence).

V gene TRBV12-3 or TRBV12-4 combines with J gene TRBJ2-1, with 11 bases lining up with TRBD2. With 1 base clipped from V and 7 bases from J, the junction kept 3 bases outside the gene matches. This CDR3 has 15 residues. The CDR3 DNA reads TGTGCCAGCAGTTTAGAACTAGCGGGAGTTAATGAGCAGTTCTTC. Residues: CASSLELAGVNEQFF.

V is TRBV4-3 and J is TRBJ2-2; D remains unclear. The CDR3 loop spans 15 amino acids. Trimming left V 0 bases short and J 2 bases short, with 7 bases between. Germline CDR1 reads LGHNA; CDR2 reads YSLEER. CDR3 protein: CASSQDETNTGELFF. Written as DNA, the CDR3 is TGCGCCAGCAGCCAAGACGAAACCAACACCGGGGAGCTGTTTTTT.

The chain links TRBV7-3 to TRBJ2-1; a possible D gene is TRBD2 (5 bases). V lost 2 bases and J lost 0, with 20 bases in between. This CDR3 has 19 residues. CDR1 is SGHTA and CDR2 is FQGTGA in the germline V gene. In DNA form, the CDR3 reads TGTGCCAGCAGCTTAGGTGGCAGCTCTAGCCGGAGCTCCTACAATGAGCAGTTCTTC. This encodes CASSLGGSSSRSSYNEQFF.

This clonotype has only a few counts. The rearrangement joins TRBV2 to TRBJ2-4; D possibly matches TRBD1 or TRBD2 (5 bases each). The J call may be mistaken, given a closer DNA end match to TRBJ2-7. The CDR3 has 14 residues. Germline V gene sequence: CDR1 SNHLY, CDR2 FYNNEI. CDR3 bases: TGTGCCAGCAAACCTCGAGGGGTAACCAACGAGCAGTACTTC. Translated: CASKPRGVTNEQYF.

The J gene is TRBJ1-5, the V gene TRBV6-5, with TRBD1 identical over 11 bases. Germline V gene sequence: CDR1 MNHEY, CDR2 SVGAGI. The CDR3 contains 16 residues. V gave up 5 bases and J gave up 5 bases; unmatched junction bases: 8. CDR3 residues: CASSPLRTGGDQPQHF. In DNA form, the CDR3 reads TGTGCCAGCAGTCCACTTAGGACAGGGGGCGATCAGCCCCAGCATTTT.

The sample holds a few counts of this clonotype. The CDR3, as DNA: TGCAGTGCAACGGACCGTCTCGAGCAGTACTTC. Amino acids: CSATDRLEQYF. The V gene is TRBV20-1, the J gene TRBJ2-7; D gene unclear. Germline lookup yields CDR1 DFQATT and CDR2 SNEGSKA (reference sequence). Trimming shortened V by 6 bases and J by 6 bases, and 12 bases separated the two germline ends. CDR3 size: 11 residues.